The 30 T cell receptor beta chains below all came from one sample that was sequenced in a study of regulatory T cells in long-lasting Graves disease. The time point denotes: newly diagnosed GD, antithyroid drugs for less than 3 months. Generation of the TCR library employed RNA extracted from PBMCs. To make TCR beta libraries, researchers used iRepertoire HTBI primers and Arm-PCR of CDR3 regions. TCRdb ran MiXCR on the multiplex PCR reads and lists one entry per CDR3 protein. The sample lists over 350,000 distinct CDR3 sequences; approximately 15% were seen once. These same records also appear under a second study, on T cells in Graves' hyperthyroidism and ophthalmopathy.

Specimen: peripheral blood mononuclear cells (PBMCs), collected at new diagnosis, from a patient treated with antithyroid drugs. These receptor sequences come from a woman in her 50s with Graves disease.

There are a few counts of this clonotype. The CDR3 DNA is TGTGCCAGCATGAGAGAAGAGACCCAGTACTTC. This sequence encodes CASMREETQYF. This chain uses TRBV2 with TRBJ2-5; no definite D call. Germline CDR1 and CDR2: SNHLY and FYNNEI. V was trimmed by 7 bases and J by 3 bases, leaving 6 bases between them. This CDR3 spans 11 amino acids.

The table lists this clonotype with many counts. The gene calls are TRBV12-3 or TRBV12-4 and TRBJ2-1; a possible D gene is TRBD1 (5 bases). The CDR3 consists of 14 residues. The V end was cut by 3 bases, the J end by 6 bases, with 12 bases between. The CDR3 coding sequence is TGTGCCAGCAGTTTCTTGGGGCAGGTCAATGAGCAGTTCTTC. Translating it yields CASSFLGQVNEQFF.

The rearrangement uses TRBV2 and TRBJ2-7; 9 positions match TRBD1. In germline, CDR1 is SNHLY, CDR2 FYNNEI. Unmatched junction bases numbered 4, after V lost 6 bases and J lost 1 base. This CDR3 comprises 14 residues. In DNA, the CDR3 is TGTGCCAGCAGGCGGGACAGGGCTTCCTACGAGCAGTACTTC. This translates into CASRRDRASYEQYF.

This clonotype has only a few counts. The chain has TRBV4-2 and TRBJ1-1, with D perhaps TRBD1 (6 bases). V dropped 0 bases and J dropped 9 bases, with 14 bases sitting between them. There are 14 residues in the CDR3. Looked up from germline, CDR1 is LGHNA and CDR2 is YNFKEQ. The CDR3 here is CASSQDLRGGQAFF. CDR3 in DNA: TGTGCCAGCAGCCAAGATCTACGCGGGGGCCAAGCTTTCTTT.

Many counts were recorded for this clonotype. The CDR3 bases are TGCGCCAGCAGCTTGGTTGTAGGGGGGAACTACGAGCAGTACTTC. Translation: CASSLVVGGNYEQYF. This rearrangement joins TRBV5-1 to TRBJ2-7; D may be TRBD1 or TRBD2 (6 bases each). Germline V gene data show CDR1 as SGHRS and CDR2 as YFSETQ. Trimming pared 0 bases from V and 3 bases from J, leaving 13 bases between. CDR3 size: 15 residues.

With regard to this clonotype: A much larger clone lies one base from this, so it may be a read error. The gene calls are TRBV28 and TRBJ1-2; a weak D match, TRBD1 (5 bases). The length of the CDR3 is 16 residues. Per germline, CDR1 MDHEN and CDR2 SYDVKM. V shed 10 bases and J shed 7 bases, with 28 bases lying between them. The DNA of the CDR3 is TGTGCCACTCCTCGATCACACGGCAAGGGGTCGGCTGGCTACACCTTC. This translates into CATPRSHGKGSAGYTF.

V is TRBV15 and J is TRBJ2-3, with D possibly matching TRBD1 (5 bases). The CDR3 sequence is 15 residues long. V dropped 0 bases and J dropped 7 bases, with 14 bases sitting between them. Germline CDR1 and CDR2: LNHNV and YYDKDF (reference sequence). The CDR3 loop reads CATSRDRNRLNTQYF. The CDR3 DNA follows: TGTGCCACCAGCAGAGATCGAAACAGGCTTAATACGCAGTATTTT.

In regard to this clonotype: A clone one base away is much larger, so this may be a read error. The rearrangement uses TRBV27 and TRBJ2-1; TRBD2 aligns across 10 bases. The CDR3 is 16 residues long. Germline V lookup: CDR1 MNHEY, CDR2 SMNVEV (reference sequence). The CDR3 DNA reads TGTGCCAGCATTTTAAGGGGACTAGCGCCCTACAATGAACAGTTCTTC. This encodes CASILRGLAPYNEQFF.

In its sample, this clonotype was seen many times. The chain recombines TRBV28 with TRBJ1-4, with D maybe TRBD1 (5 bases). Trimming took 3 bases from V and 11 from J, leaving 13 bases between them. The germline CDR1 and CDR2 sequences are MDHEN and SYDVKM. This CDR3 is 13 amino acids long. The CDR3 DNA reads as TGTGCCAGCAGTTTGGGGGTTTTGGGGAAACTGTTTTTT. This translates into CASSLGVLGKLFF.

There are many counts of this clonotype. The chain carries TRBV2 and TRBJ2-1, with a tentative D call TRBD2 (6 bases). CDR3 length equals 13 residues. CDR1 SNHLY and CDR2 FYNNEI come from the germline V gene. Between the trimmed V and J ends, which lost 4 bases and 6 bases, there was a span of 10 bases. CDR3: CASSGVLANEQFF. As DNA, the CDR3 is TGTGCCAGCAGTGGTGTACTAGCCAATGAGCAGTTCTTC. The variable domain in full, completed from reference TRBV2 and TRBJ2-1, reads EPEVTQTPSHQVTQMGQEVILRCVPISNHLYFYWYRQILGQKVEFLVSFYNNEISEKSEIFDDQFSVERPDGSNFTLKIRSTKLEDSAMYFCASSGVLANEQFFGPGTRLTVL.

This clonotype occurred a few times. The V call is TRBV7-9, the J call TRBJ2-2; no definite D call. The length of the CDR3 is 15 residues. Germline V gene sequence: CDR1 SEHNR, CDR2 FQNEAQ (reference sequence). The ends were cut back, 4 bases at V and 1 base at J, with 10 bases in the middle. This CDR3 reads CASSSRNRNTGELFF. The CDR3 DNA reads TGTGCCAGCAGCTCGAGGAACAGGAACACCGGGGAGCTGTTTTTT.

This clonotype was seen at least ten times. The V gene is TRBV28, the J gene TRBJ2-7; 13 bases fit TRBD2. CDR1 and CDR2 (germline): MDHEN, SYDVKM. The CDR3 loop spans 14 amino acids. The J segment lost 7 bases and the V segment lost 6 bases, leaving 6 bases of the junction unmatched. The chain's CDR3 is CASRPGLAGREQYF. The CDR3 DNA is TGTGCCAGCAGGCCGGGACTAGCGGGACGGGAGCAGTACTTC.

At least ten counts were recorded for this clonotype. The chain employs TRBV12-3 or TRBV12-4 and TRBJ1-5; the match to TRBD1 covers 9 bases. Trimming removed 5 bases from V and 2 bases from J; junction bases left unmatched: 7. There are 16 residues in the CDR3. The CDR3: CASSGPGTGRNQPQHF. CDR3 nucleotides: TGTGCCAGCAGTGGTCCCGGGACAGGGCGCAATCAGCCCCAGCATTTT.

The chain is built from TRBV10-3 and TRBJ2-3; 15 bases align to TRBD2. With 3 bases clipped from V and 0 bases from J, the junction kept 16 bases outside the gene matches. This CDR3 is built from 22 residues. Germline V gives CDR1 ENHRY, CDR2 SYGVKD. This CDR3 reads CAISEDRGLAGGWGPSTDTQYF. The CDR3 DNA reads TGTGCCATCAGTGAAGACCGGGGACTAGCGGGAGGATGGGGCCCTAGCACAGATACGCAGTATTTT.

A few counts support this clonotype. The chain links TRBV29-1 to TRBJ1-6; D is unclear. This CDR3 region has 13 residues. Germline CDR1 reads SQVTM; CDR2 reads ANQGSEA. Trimming removed 6 bases at V and 6 bases at J, with 12 bases between. CDR3 nucleotide sequence: TGCAGCGTGCGGACGGAAATTAATTCACCCCTCCACTTT. This translates into CSVRTEINSPLHF.

This clonotype was observed at least ten times. The chain links TRBV5-4 to TRBJ1-1; 8 bases agree with TRBD1. With 0 bases clipped from V and 0 bases from J, the junction kept 13 bases outside the gene matches. The CDR3 extends over 19 amino acids. The germline V gene encodes CDR1 SGHNT and CDR2 YYREEE (reference sequence). The CDR3, as DNA: TGTGCCAGCAGCTTGGGAGGGACAGGTTGGGTTCCGTTGAACACTGAAGCTTTCTTT. Its protein product is CASSLGGTGWVPLNTEAFF. Based on the CDR3 plus reference TRBV5-4 and TRBJ1-1, the full variable domain is ETGVTQSPTHLIKTRGQQVTLRCSSQSGHNTVSWYQQALGQGPQFIFQYYREEENGRGNFPPRFSGLQFPNYSSELNVNALELDDSALYLCASSLGGTGWVPLNTEAFFGQGTRLTVV.

In its sample, this clonotype was seen many times. The V gene is TRBV12-3 or TRBV12-4, the J gene TRBJ2-7, with 9 bases that match TRBD1. The V gene end was trimmed by 5 bases and the J gene end by 4 bases; junction bases not matched to a gene: 12. The CDR3 totals 16 residues. CDR3 in DNA: TGTGCCAGCAGTGGAATCCGGGGACAGGGTCGATACGAGCAGTACTTC. It encodes CASSGIRGQGRYEQYF.

This clonotype was seen only a few times. This chain connects TRBV28 to TRBJ2-2; TRBD2 matches 9 bases. The germline CDR1 and CDR2 sequences are MDHEN and SYDVKM. The junction had 13 bases not matched to a gene; V was cut back by 1 base and J by 4 bases. The length of the CDR3 is 19 residues. In DNA, the CDR3 is TGTGCCAGCAGTTTATTGGTTGGTAGCGGGAGTGGGCTCACCGGGGAGCTGTTTTTT. The encoded protein is CASSLLVGSGSGLTGELFF.

This clonotype has a count of ten or more. The chain is built from TRBV9 and TRBJ1-1; tentative D call: TRBD1 (5 bases). This CDR3 region has 14 residues. Trimming removed 0 bases at V and 1 base at J, with 7 bases between. The germline V gene encodes CDR1 SGDLS and CDR2 YYNGEE. In DNA, the CDR3 is TGTGCCAGCAGCGTAGGGGGACCGAACACTGAAGCTTTCTTT. As protein: CASSVGGPNTEAFF.

This clonotype was detected ten times or more. The CDR3 bases are TGCAGTGCTAGAGATACTGCGGCGGTGGAGCAGTTCTTC. Translated, it gives CSARDTAAVEQFF. The chain carries TRBV20-1 and TRBJ2-1; no clear D gene. V lost 0 bases, J lost 10 bases, and 13 bases lay in between. The CDR3 is made up of 13 amino acids. Germline CDR1 and CDR2: DFQATT and SNEGSKA (reference sequence).

The chain combines TRBV3-1 with TRBJ2-7; the match to TRBD1 covers 9 bases. The length of the CDR3 is 14 residues. V shed 1 base, J shed 6 bases, and the junction held 4 bases outside the gene matches. Looked up from germline, CDR1 is LGHDT and CDR2 is YNNKEL (reference sequence). CDR3 sequence reads: CASSQGDRVSEQYF. CDR3 DNA: TGTGCCAGCAGCCAAGGGGACAGGGTGAGCGAGCAGTACTTC.

CDR3 nucleotide sequence: TGTGCCAGCAGCGTAAACGGACAGAACAATCAGCCCCAGCATTTT. Amino acid sequence: CASSVNGQNNQPQHF. V is TRBV9 and J is TRBJ1-5; perhaps TRBD1 as D (6 bases). The CDR3 has 15 amino acids. Germline V CDR1 and CDR2: SGDLS, YYNGEE. Trimming took 1 base from V and 3 from J, leaving 11 bases between them.

This clonotype has just a few counts. J is TRBJ2-1 and V is TRBV27; TRBD1 matches 11 bases. From germline, CDR1 is MNHEY and CDR2 SMNVEV (reference sequence). This CDR3 contains 16 residues. J gave up 5 bases and V 8 bases, and 11 bases lay outside the gene matches. CDR3 amino acids: CASRTDRGRRNNEQFF. In DNA form, the CDR3 reads TGTGCCAGCCGAACGGACAGGGGGCGTAGGAACAATGAGCAGTTCTTC.

This clonotype was detected many times. The V and J genes are TRBV20-1 and TRBJ2-7; 12 bases line up with TRBD2. The CDR3 is 14 amino acids. The V gene end was trimmed by 6 bases and the J gene end by 3 bases; junction bases not matched to a gene: 6. The V gene's germline CDR1 is DFQATT and CDR2 SNEGSKA (reference sequence). The CDR3 nucleotides read TGCAGTGCCAATGGACTAGCGGGACTCTACGAGCAGTACTTC. This gives the protein CSANGLAGLYEQYF.

There are many counts of this clonotype. A read error may account for a junction end that differs from germline. The chain links TRBV28 to TRBJ2-7; 7 bases agree with TRBD1. Germline CDR1 is MDHEN and CDR2 is SYDVKM. The CDR3 consists of 11 residues. CDR3 nucleotides: TGTGCCAGCAGTCGTTCAGGGACAGATAACTTC. Its protein is CASSRSGTDNF.

At least ten counts were recorded for this clonotype. V usage is TRBV10-1 and J usage is TRBJ2-7, with TRBD1 matching over 7 bases. The germline V gene has CDR1 WNHNN and CDR2 SYGVQD (reference sequence). The CDR3 runs 13 residues. V trimming: 6 bases; J trimming: 5 bases; junction bases outside the gene matches: 7. The DNA for the CDR3 is TGCGCCAGCAGCGGACAGGTTATCGACGAGCAGTACTTC. It is translated as CASSGQVIDEQYF.

The chain uses TRBV13 and TRBJ1-2, with D possibly TRBD1 on 6 matching bases. CDR1 is PRHDT and CDR2 is FYEKMQ in the germline V gene (reference sequence). This CDR3 has 14 residues. Between the trimmed V and J ends, which lost 5 bases and 1 base, there was a span of 11 bases. CDR3 sequence: CASSPRTDNYGYTF. As DNA, the CDR3 is TGTGCCAGCAGCCCTCGGACAGATAACTATGGCTACACCTTC.

V is TRBV4-1 and J is TRBJ2-5; D possibly corresponds to TRBD1 (6 bases). V gave up 4 bases and J gave up 2 bases, with 14 bases separating them. The CDR3 is made up of 15 amino acids. Looked up from germline, CDR1 is MGHRA and CDR2 is YSYEKL. The CDR3 nucleotides read TGCGCCAGCAGCCGCACGACAGGTCAACAAGAGACCCAGTACTTC. It codes for CASSRTTGQQETQYF.

In this sample, this clonotype turned up a few times. V and J are TRBV6-2 or TRBV6-3 and TRBJ1-6; D is unresolved. The CDR3 loop spans 15 amino acids. V gave up 5 bases and J gave up 6 bases, with 14 bases separating them. CDR1 and CDR2 from the germline V gene are MNHEY and SVGEGT. This CDR3 is CASSEARPRNSPLHF. The CDR3 DNA reads as TGTGCCAGCAGTGAAGCCCGGCCCCGTAATTCACCCCTCCACTTT.

This clonotype was observed at least ten times. This chain links TRBV2 with TRBJ1-1; D may be TRBD1 (5 bases). V lost 6 bases and J lost 1, with 12 bases in between. The V gene's germline CDR1 is SNHLY and CDR2 FYNNEI. The CDR3 covers 14 residues. The chain's CDR3 is CASSEGLTNTEAFF. CDR3 nucleotide sequence: TGTGCCAGCAGCGAGGGACTGACGAACACTGAAGCTTTCTTT.